The 29 T cell receptor beta chains reported below all come from one sample, sequenced in a study of control samples from healthy donors and cancer patients. Data came from immunoSEQ multiplex PCR; TCRdb stores just in-frame clones and leaves some out. The profile covers 200,000 or so clones, with around 94% appearing a single time and roughly 1.6% taken by the ten largest. Sequenced sample: blood. The receptors derive from a man aged 50 or older in good health.

The chain links TRBV15 to TRBJ2-7; D might be TRBD1 (6 bases). The V gene's germline CDR1 is LNHNV and CDR2 YYDKDF (reference sequence). The CDR3 is 14 residues long. Between the trimmed V and J ends, which lost 5 bases and 4 bases, there was a span of 15 bases. The CDR3 loop is CATSSCWDIYEQYV. The CDR3 bases are TGTGCCACCAGCTCCTGCTGGGACATTTACGAGCAGTACGTC.

The gene calls are TRBV19 and TRBJ1-2; 7 positions match TRBD1. Trimming at V came to 8 bases and at J to 6 bases, leaving 21 bases not matched to a gene. The length of the CDR3 is 17 residues. CDR1 is LNHDA and CDR2 is SQIVND in the germline V gene (reference sequence). CDR3 in amino acids: CASLRIPGDSRTHGYTF. The DNA of the CDR3 is TGTGCCAGTTTGAGAATACCGGGGGACAGTAGGACCCATGGCTACACCTTC.

CDR3 in DNA: TGTGCCACCCCCCCTGGGGGGCCCAATCAGCCCCAGCATTTT. As protein: CATPPGGPNQPQHF. The genes are TRBV24-1 and TRBJ1-5, with D possibly TRBD1 on 6 matching bases. Germline V gene data show CDR1 as KGHDR and CDR2 as SFDVKD. V was cut by 9 bases and J by 3 bases, with 14 bases left in between. CDR3 length: 14 residues.

The rearrangement uses TRBV18 and TRBJ1-2, with unresolved D. The CDR3 length is 12 residues. The V end lost 2 bases, the J end lost 4 bases, and 5 bases lay between the germline ends. From germline, CDR1 is KGHSH and CDR2 LQKENI. The CDR3 nucleotides are TGTGCCAGCTCACCAACATTCTATGGCTACACCTTC. This translates into CASSPTFYGYTF.

The chain uses TRBV4-2 and TRBJ1-4, with 7 bases that match TRBD1. The germline gives CDR1 LGHNA, CDR2 YNFKEQ. The CDR3 runs 18 residues. J lost 8 bases, V lost 3 bases, and 18 bases had no gene match. The CDR3 region has the DNA TGTGCCAGCAGCCACGGGGGACAGCGACCGGGCTGGAGGGAAAAACTGTTTTTT. Its protein product is CASSHGGQRPGWREKLFF.

This clone came up once. CDR3 nucleotide sequence: TGTGCCAGTCTTGGAGGGGTCGAGACCCAGTACTTC. Protein sequence: CASLGGVETQYF. This chain links TRBV7-9 with TRBJ2-5, with D perhaps matching TRBD2 (6 bases). The V and J ends lost 9 bases and 5 bases respectively, with 13 bases between them. The CDR3 totals 12 residues. Germline assignment: CDR1 SEHNR and CDR2 FQNEAQ (reference sequence).

This rearrangement joins TRBV10-1 to TRBJ2-7; D is unresolved. Trimming took off 4 bases at V and 1 base at J, with 11 bases between the two ends. CDR3 length: 14 amino acids. CDR1 and CDR2 (germline): WNHNN, SYGVQD (reference sequence). For the CDR3, the DNA is TGCGCCAGCAGTGGAAGCAGAAATTCCTACGAGCAGTACTTC. Translation gives CASSGSRNSYEQYF.

This sequence joins TRBV18 and TRBJ1-3; no clear D. With 3 bases removed from V and 0 bases from J, the gap between germline ends came to 9 bases. CDR1 and CDR2 (germline): KGHSH, LQKENI. The CDR3 has 15 amino acids. CDR3 amino acids: CASSPGFTSGNTIYF. CDR3 DNA sequence: TGTGCCAGCTCACCCGGCTTTACCTCTGGAAACACCATATATTTT.

The chain links TRBV7-2 to TRBJ2-3; D gene unclear. The CDR3 is 13 amino acids. V shed 1 base and J shed 6 bases, with 8 bases lying between them. Germline CDR1 reads SGHTA; CDR2 reads FQGNSA. The CDR3 reads CASSLGNRDTQYF. Written as DNA, the CDR3 is TGTGCCAGCAGCTTAGGAAATCGGGATACGCAGTATTTT. The variable domain in full, completed from reference TRBV7-2 and TRBJ2-3, reads GAGVSQSPSNKVTEKGKDVELRCDPISGHTALYWYRQSLGQGLEFLIYFQGNSAPDKSGLPSDRFSAERTGGSVSTLTIQRTQQEDSAVYLCASSLGNRDTQYFGPGTRLTVL.

The V call is TRBV4-2, the J call TRBJ1-5, with D perhaps TRBD1 (6 bases). The ends were cut back, 0 bases at V and 2 bases at J, with 11 bases in the middle. Germline V gene sequence: CDR1 LGHNA, CDR2 YNFKEQ. The CDR3 has 16 amino acids. CDR3 protein: CASSQERGIRNQPQHF. CDR3 DNA sequence: TGTGCCAGCAGCCAAGAAAGGGGGATTCGCAATCAGCCCCAGCATTTT.

The chain uses TRBV3-1 (or the pseudogene TRBV3-2) and TRBJ1-5, with 8 positions matching TRBD1. The germline V gene has CDR1 LGHDT and CDR2 YNNKEL (reference sequence). J lost 2 bases, V lost 2 bases, and 2 bases had no gene match. This CDR3 region has 15 residues. For the CDR3, the DNA is TGTGCCAGCAGCCAATCGACAGGGGGCAATCAGCCCCAGCATTTT. Translating gives CASSQSTGGNQPQHF.

This clone was found a few times. The rearrangement uses TRBV15 and TRBJ1-3; TRBD1 agrees at 7 bases. The ends lost 5 bases at V and 9 bases at J; junction bases unmatched: 7. This CDR3 region has 13 residues. Looked up from germline, CDR1 is LNHNV and CDR2 is YYDKDF (reference sequence). CDR3 in amino acids: CATSVRQGGTIYF. For the CDR3, the DNA is TGTGCCACCAGCGTCCGACAGGGAGGCACCATATATTTT.

The J gene is TRBJ1-3, the V gene TRBV7-2, with no clear D. V was cut by 1 base and J by 2 bases, with 12 bases left in between. This CDR3 region has 16 residues. Germline V lookup: CDR1 SGHTA, CDR2 FQGNSA. The CDR3 sequence: CASSLETAFAGNTIYF. In nucleotides, the CDR3 is TGTGCCAGCAGCTTAGAAACAGCTTTTGCTGGAAACACCATATATTTT.

The rearrangement links TRBV7-9 to TRBJ2-1; 8 bases match TRBD2. V shed 5 bases and J 6 bases; nucleotides not matched to a gene: 6. The germline V gene encodes CDR1 SEHNR and CDR2 FQNEAQ (reference sequence). The CDR3 consists of 14 residues. The CDR3 sequence: CASSRGTSFNEQFF. CDR3 DNA: TGTGCCAGCAGCCGCGGGACTAGTTTCAATGAGCAGTTCTTC.

CDR3: CASKSQGGEKLFF. For the CDR3, the DNA is TGCGCCAGCAAATCCCAGGGGGGTGAAAAACTGTTTTTT. V is TRBV10-2 and J is TRBJ1-4, with TRBD1 identical over 7 bases. Germline V gene data show CDR1 as WSHSY and CDR2 as SAAADI. V gave up 7 bases and J gave up 7 bases; unmatched junction bases: 6. CDR3 length equals 13 residues.

The chain joins TRBV6-5 to TRBJ1-2; maybe TRBD1 (6 bases). V shed 0 bases and J shed 4 bases, with 12 bases lying between them. Germline V gene sequence: CDR1 MNHEY, CDR2 SVGAGI. The CDR3 is made up of 15 amino acids. CDR3 in amino acids: CASSYSQGRVYGYTF. The CDR3 DNA reads TGTGCCAGCAGTTACTCCCAGGGGAGGGTCTATGGCTACACCTTC.

This chain connects TRBV4-1 to TRBJ1-6; D remains ambiguous. The CDR3 totals 12 residues. Germline assignment: CDR1 MGHRA and CDR2 YSYEKL. V was cut by 3 bases and J by 7 bases, with 4 bases left in between. CDR3: CASSQANSPLHF. The DNA for the CDR3 is TGCGCCAGCAGCCAGGCCAATTCACCCCTCCACTTT.

This chain links TRBV27 with TRBJ2-5, with 11 bases identical to TRBD2. J lost 2 bases, V lost 5 bases, and 10 bases had no gene match. Germline lookup yields CDR1 MNHEY and CDR2 SMNVEV (reference sequence). The CDR3 sequence is 17 residues long. In DNA form, the CDR3 reads TGTGCCAGCAGTCCGAGGCTAGCGGGGGGCCAGCAAGAGACCCAGTACTTC. It yields the protein CASSPRLAGGQQETQYF.

This chain links TRBV19 with TRBJ1-4; 9 positions agree with TRBD1. With V trimmed by 4 bases and J by 3 bases, 6 bases remained unmatched. The CDR3 is 16 amino acids. Germline V gene sequence: CDR1 LNHDA, CDR2 SQIVND (reference sequence). The chain's CDR3 is CASSRDRARANEKLFF. The DNA of the CDR3 is TGTGCCAGTAGTAGGGACAGGGCGCGGGCTAATGAAAAACTGTTTTTT.

This clone was recorded once. The rearrangement links TRBV5-1 to TRBJ2-3; 12 bases line up with TRBD2. V shed 3 bases and J 1 base; nucleotides not matched to a gene: 6. This CDR3 contains 17 residues. Germline CDR1 and CDR2: SGHRS and YFSETQ. CDR3 amino acids: CASSSPTSGGRTDTQYF. The CDR3, as DNA: TGCGCCAGCAGCTCACCGACTAGCGGGGGCCGCACAGATACGCAGTATTTT.

The rearrangement uses TRBV5-1 and TRBJ1-2; D unclear. V was clipped by 0 bases and J by 8 bases, with 17 bases between them. Germline assignment: CDR1 SGHRS and CDR2 YFSETQ. The length of the CDR3 is 15 residues. Here the CDR3 DNA reads TGCGCCAGCAGCTTGGATAGGGCCCTACCCGGGGGCTACACCTTC. It yields the protein CASSLDRALPGGYTF.

The V gene is TRBV6-1, the J gene TRBJ1-4, with 9 bases matching TRBD1. V gave up 4 bases and J gave up 0 bases; unmatched junction bases: 3. This CDR3 is 16 amino acids long. Germline values: CDR1 MNHNS, CDR2 SASEGT. CDR3 sequence reads: CASSARQGATNEKLFF. The CDR3 nucleotides read TGTGCCAGCAGTGCCAGACAGGGGGCAACTAATGAAAAACTGTTTTTT.

The chain recombines TRBV18 with TRBJ1-1; D might be TRBD1 (6 bases). Looked up from germline, CDR1 is KGHSH and CDR2 is LQKENI. This CDR3 has 16 amino acids. V was cut by 0 bases and J by 4 bases, with 15 bases left in between. The CDR3 DNA reads as TGTGCCAGCTCACCACCGGGTGTGGGGGGGCGCACTGAAGCTTTCTTT. Amino acids: CASSPPGVGGRTEAFF.

The chain combines TRBV29-1 with TRBJ1-2; maybe TRBD1 (5 bases). This CDR3 comprises 11 residues. The germline gives CDR1 SQVTM, CDR2 ANQGSEA. The ends were cut back, 4 bases at V and 10 bases at J, with 13 bases in the middle. The CDR3 spells CSVGGYWNYTF. Here the CDR3 DNA reads TGCAGCGTTGGGGGGTATTGGAACTACACCTTC.

This chain links TRBV2 with TRBJ1-2; no clear D. This CDR3 contains 14 residues. The germline V gene encodes CDR1 SNHLY and CDR2 FYNNEI. V gave up 5 bases and J gave up 3 bases, with 13 bases separating them. Written as DNA, the CDR3 is TGTGCCAGCAGTCTGGAACTCCAGGACTATGGCTACACCTTC. Translating it yields CASSLELQDYGYTF. The complete variable domain, with remaining parts taken from reference TRBV2 and TRBJ1-2, reads EPEVTQTPSHQVTQMGQEVILRCVPISNHLYFYWYRQILGQKVEFLVSFYNNEISEKSEIFDDQFSVERPDGSNFTLKIRSTKLEDSAMYFCASSLELQDYGYTFGSGTRLTVV.

V gene TRBV5-1 combines with J gene TRBJ2-3; TRBD1 matches at 7 bases. Germline V gene data show CDR1 as SGHRS and CDR2 as YFSETQ. This CDR3 spans 14 amino acids. V trimming: 5 bases; J trimming: 10 bases; junction bases outside the gene matches: 13. The CDR3 spells CASRYLGTGVPQYF. The CDR3 DNA sequence: TGCGCCAGCAGGTATCTAGGCACAGGGGTGCCGCAGTATTTT.

V and J are TRBV11-2 and TRBJ1-2, with 9 positions matching TRBD1. This CDR3 is built from 13 residues. With V trimmed by 5 bases and J by 7 bases, 5 bases remained unmatched. Germline assignment: CDR1 SGHAT and CDR2 FQNNGV. The CDR3 protein is CASSPDRGGGYTF. In DNA form, the CDR3 reads TGTGCCAGCAGCCCGGACAGGGGAGGTGGCTACACCTTC.

This chain joins TRBV6-5 and TRBJ2-7; TRBD2 is a possible D gene (5 bases). This CDR3 has 14 residues. Germline-derived CDR1 and CDR2 are MNHEY and SVGAGI. V lost 7 bases to trimming and J lost 0 bases, with 13 bases between them. The CDR3 region is CASTATRSSYEQYF. CDR3 nucleotide sequence: TGTGCCAGCACCGCAACTAGGAGCTCCTACGAGCAGTACTTC.

The rearrangement uses TRBV28 and TRBJ1-2; TRBD1 matches 9 bases. CDR1 and CDR2 from the germline V gene are MDHEN and SYDVKM. The ends lost 5 bases at V and 11 bases at J; junction bases unmatched: 9. This CDR3 contains 13 residues. The CDR3 reads CASSPPGDREYTF. The CDR3 DNA reads as TGTGCCAGCAGTCCGCCGGGGGACAGGGAGTACACCTTC.